Listed below are T cell receptor beta chains from one sample, sequenced in a study of OX40 agonist ivuxolimab in advanced cancers. Assay: immunoSEQ multiplex PCR; the TCRdb copy retains only in-frame clones and omits some. The sample holds tens of thousands of clones; about 90% are singletons and the top ten take 3.5% to 4.5%. Here the sequenced sample was CD4+ or CD8+ T cells sorted from blood, taken in a trial of the OX40 agonist ivuxolimab. The receptors were sampled from an adult with an advanced solid tumor such as melanoma, head and neck, liver or kidney cancer. Each CDR3 is given with its conserved first and last residue. Fields, in order: D gene, J gene, clone size, V gene, CDR3 protein, CDR3 DNA. The D gene is left open where the match is weak. The size of a clone is reported for some rows only, either as once, few or many, or as a class for expanded clones.

D: TRBD1
J: TRBJ1-1
size: NA
V: TRBV18
CDR3: CASSLRGQGANTEAFF
DNA: TGTGCCAGCTCACTCCGGGGACAGGGAGCGAACACTGAAGCTTTCTTT

D: TRBD2
J: TRBJ2-7
size: NA
V: TRBV7-2
CDR3: CASRRTSGYEQYF
DNA: TGTGCCAGCAGGCGCACTAGCGGATACGAGCAGTACTTC

D: NA
J: TRBJ2-2
size: once
V: TRBV7-9
CDR3: CASSLRGQANTGELFF
DNA: TGTGCCAGCAGCTTACGTGGGCAAGCGAACACCGGGGAGCTGTTTTTT

D: NA
J: TRBJ1-5
size: NA
V: TRBV6-1
CDR3: CASSAGDGHSNQPQHF
DNA: TGTGCCAGCAGTGCCGGGGACGGTCATAGCAATCAGCCCCAGCATTTT

D: TRBD2
J: TRBJ2-2
size: NA
V: TRBV5-1
CDR3: CASSAGTSGGANTGELFF
DNA: TGCGCCAGCAGCGCCGGGACTAGCGGGGGGGCGAACACCGGGGAGCTGTTTTTT

D: TRBD2
J: TRBJ2-5
size: NA
V: TRBV14
CDR3: CASSRGSGRVVETQYF
DNA: TGTGCCAGCAGCCGAGGTAGCGGGAGAGTTGTGGAGACCCAGTACTTC

D: NA
J: TRBJ1-6
size: few
V: TRBV2
CDR3: CASKGHFDNSPLHF
DNA: TGTGCCAGCAAGGGACATTTTGACAATTCACCCCTCCACTTT

D: NA
J: TRBJ2-7
size: NA
V: TRBV5-6
CDR3: CASSLVRGSNTDEQYF
DNA: TGTGCCAGCAGCTTGGTTCGGGGATCTAATACTGATGAGCAGTACTTC

D: NA
J: TRBJ1-4
size: NA
V: TRBV5-4
CDR3: CASSARSTREKLFF
DNA: TGTGCCAGCAGCGCCCGGTCGACCAGGGAAAAACTGTTTTTT

D: NA
J: TRBJ2-7
size: NA
V: TRBV28
CDR3: CASRRTRNYEQYF
DNA: TGTGCCAGCAGACGGACAAGAAACTACGAGCAGTACTTC

D: TRBD2
J: TRBJ2-7
size: once
V: TRBV18
CDR3: CASSTTLAASSYEQYF
DNA: TGTGCCAGCTCAACAACACTAGCGGCAAGCTCCTACGAGCAGTACTTC

D: NA
J: TRBJ1-4
size: NA
V: TRBV7-2
CDR3: CASSLVGHPPAEKLFF
DNA: TGTGCCAGCAGCTTAGTTGGACACCCCCCCGCTGAAAAACTGTTTTTT

D: NA
J: TRBJ1-1
size: NA
V: TRBV7-2
CDR3: CASSFSGIGNTEAFF
DNA: TGTGCCAGCAGCTTCTCGGGGATCGGGAACACTGAAGCTTTCTTT

D: NA
J: TRBJ1-5
size: NA
V: TRBV6-1
CDR3: CASSPPGQSNQPQHF
DNA: TGTGCCAGCAGTCCACCCGGACAGAGCAATCAGCCCCAGCATTTT

D: NA
J: TRBJ1-2
size: NA
V: TRBV11-2
CDR3: CASSPSSGTAGYTF
DNA: TGTGCCAGCAGCCCCTCGTCGGGGACGGCGGGCTACACCTTC

D: TRBD2
J: TRBJ2-3
size: NA
V: TRBV30
CDR3: CAWRLAGHTDTQYF
DNA: TGTGCCTGGCGACTAGCGGGGCACACAGATACGCAGTATTTT

D: TRBD1
J: TRBJ1-6
size: NA
V: TRBV7-9
CDR3: CASSLEGTGVSPLHF
DNA: TGTGCCAGCAGCTTAGAGGGGACAGGGGTTTCACCCCTCCACTTT

D: NA
J: TRBJ2-1
size: NA
V: TRBV7-2
CDR3: CASSLGGLARNEQFF
DNA: TGTGCCAGCAGCTTAGGGGGTTTAGCGAGGAATGAGCAGTTCTTC

D: NA
J: TRBJ2-1
size: NA
V: TRBV7-2
CDR3: CASSSTFLRGPNEQFF
DNA: TGTGCCAGCAGCTCGACGTTCTTGCGGGGACCCAATGAGCAGTTCTTC

D: TRBD1
J: TRBJ2-3
size: NA
V: TRBV9
CDR3: CASSGRQGRIDTQYF
DNA: TGTGCCAGCAGCGGCCGACAGGGGCGCATAGATACGCAGTATTTT

D: NA
J: TRBJ2-1
size: NA
V: TRBV18
CDR3: CASSRVTAYNEQFF
DNA: TGTGCCAGCTCACGCGTGACAGCCTACAATGAGCAGTTCTTC

D: TRBD1
J: TRBJ2-7
size: NA
V: TRBV4-3
CDR3: CASSQDRGQREQYF
DNA: TGCGCCAGCAGCCAAGATAGGGGACAGAGGGAGCAGTACTTC

D: TRBD1
J: TRBJ1-5
size: NA
V: TRBV7-2
CDR3: CASSPGQGYQPQHF
DNA: TGTGCCAGCAGCCCTGGACAGGGTTATCAGCCCCAGCATTTT

D: NA
J: TRBJ1-6
size: NA
V: TRBV6-5
CDR3: CASRDTGYSPLHF
DNA: TGTGCCAGCAGGGATACAGGATACTCACCCCTCCACTTT

D: TRBD2
J: TRBJ2-7
size: few
V: TRBV28
CDR3: CASSLRGRAYEQYF
DNA: TGTGCCAGCAGTTTACGCGGGAGGGCCTACGAGCAGTACTTC

D: NA
J: TRBJ2-7
size: NA
V: TRBV21-1
CDR3: CARGTLKSPEQYF
DNA: TGTGCCAGGGGGACTTTGAAGAGTCCCGAGCAGTACTTC

D: TRBD1
J: TRBJ1-5
size: NA
V: TRBV10-2
CDR3: CASSWTGEGNQPQHF
DNA: TGCGCCAGCAGTTGGACAGGGGAAGGTAATCAGCCCCAGCATTTT

D: TRBD1
J: TRBJ2-7
size: NA
V: TRBV28
CDR3: CASSPQGVFYEQYF
DNA: TGTGCCAGCAGTCCACAGGGGGTTTTCTACGAGCAGTACTTC

D: NA
J: TRBJ1-4
size: NA
V: TRBV5-6
CDR3: CASSFGISNEKLFF
DNA: TGTGCCAGCAGCTTCGGGATCTCTAATGAAAAACTGTTTTTT

D: TRBD2
J: TRBJ2-1
size: once
V: TRBV7-2
CDR3: CASSPQRGRTYNEQFF
DNA: TGTGCCAGCAGCCCCCAGCGGGGACGCACCTACAATGAGCAGTTCTTC

D: NA
J: TRBJ1-3
size: NA
V: TRBV5-1
CDR3: CASSPEIGGSGNTIYF
DNA: TGCGCCAGCAGCCCAGAGATAGGGGGCTCTGGAAACACCATATATTTT

D: NA
J: TRBJ2-1
size: NA
V: TRBV5-4
CDR3: CASSFQGLNEQFF
DNA: TGTGCCAGCAGCTTTCAGGGTTTGAATGAGCAGTTCTTC